This entry describes one TCR beta chain. This clonotype has more than one count but fewer than ten. Its cognate antigen has yet to be identified. Base-call qualities are not available, and no considerably larger clone is one nucleotide away. The trim is 8 bases for V and 12 bases for J, with a gap of 17 bases between the germline ends. According to the germline V gene, CDR1 reads ENHRY and CDR2 reads SYGVKD. The CDR3 numbers 12 residues from cysteine through phenylalanine. Only the CDR3 part of the read is kept: 36 bases, read in frame from the first base. The data belong to a study of T cells after yellow fever vaccination (dated by TCRdb to between 2018 and 2021). About the study as a whole: The SMART-Seq v4 Ultra Low Input RNA kit was used to prepare libraries from fractions with low cell numbers. To follow T-cell clones before and after primary and booster YFV17D yellow fever vaccination, bulk TCR alpha and beta repertoires were sequenced over time. The cohort comprised two healthy male donors, one aged 18 to 30 and one aged 30 to 39 years. Bulk PBMC replicates and cell subsets were isolated from blood drawn at multiple timepoints before and after both primary and secondary immunization. Overall results and qualifications from the work: FACS-sorted repertoires could contain abundant contaminating clonotypes from the bulk population, so computational filtering was required. Because the study included only a couple of donors, the extent to which the findings can be generalized is limited. A small share of clonotypes was detected in both CD4 and CD8 compartments, with the overlap likely arising from convergent recombination. The secondary T-cell response was found to be weaker but faster than the primary response, with a peak reached on day 5 rather than on day 15. Most clones expanded after primary vaccination (roughly 96% of CD4 and 80% to 90% of CD8) were re-detected after the booster, suggesting that broad memory maintenance occurred.

TCRdb names Illumina NovaSeq 6000 as the instrument used. Synthesis of TCR cDNA relied on 5'RACE template switching, a step that introduced a universal primer site along with unique molecular identifiers. Priming for cDNA synthesis came from both the TCR alpha and TCR beta constant segments. Library amplification used two PCR steps, and the second PCR step added sample barcodes and sequencing adapters. Libraries were sequenced on Illumina HiSeq 2500 (2x100 bp) or NovaSeq (2x150 bp). The original pipeline was this. Demultiplexing of reads and collapsing into UMI consensus sequences were performed with MIGEC, and V(D)J alignment was carried out with MiXCR. Vaccine-responding clonotypes were identified with edgeR using replicate PBMC samples, with FDR below 0.01 and a log2 fold change above 5 up to day 15 being required. Each bulk clonotype received a CD4 or CD8 identity based on whether the sequenced CD4 or CD8 repertoire contained that clonotype at higher abundance. TCRdb applied fastp at Q25 and MiXCR to the public reads, then kept only in-frame beta chains. Each CDR3 protein appears once, grouped with its most common genes and DNA. The V and J calls were not made by the authors but by TCRdb's processing. The sample contains around 250,000 distinct CDR3 sequences, 5.2% of them found a single time. The ten most abundant clones make up 2.5% to 4% of the sample.

The meaning of the sample's treatment or condition label: live attenuated yellow fever vaccine strain. PBMCs were isolated from peripheral blood using a standard Ficoll-Paque protocol. Dynabeads CD4 and CD8 positive selection kits were used to isolate the CD4 and CD8 T-cell fractions. RNA was extracted with TriZol from bulk PBMCs, CD4 and CD8 fractions, and dextramer-positive and dextramer-negative fractions. In this chain, TRBV10-3 is recombined with TRBJ2-4; TRBD1 is perhaps the D gene, given 6 matching bases. The TCR sequence derives from a man between 18 and 35 years old who received the YFV17D yellow fever vaccine. The material sequenced was CD4+ T cells sorted from PBMCs, taken on the day of the yellow fever booster vaccination. This receptor carries the CDR3 CAIGPNGQTQYF. Read as DNA, the sequence is TGTGCCATCGGTCCGAATGGACAGACTCAGTACTTC.